The 21 T cell receptor beta chains given below trace back to one sample, sequenced in a study of Ad26.COV2.S vaccination and SARS-CoV-2 variants. Treatment in this sample: over 15 received Ad26.COV2.S at low or high dose, single or two shots; several received placebo; per-sample allocation not given. Repertoires come from day 63 after the first vaccine or placebo injection. Using immunoSEQ multiplex PCR, the repertoire was profiled, and TCRdb retains in-frame clones only, with some absent. Of about 400,000 clones in the sample, about four fifths are singletons; the top ten hold about 7.1%. Specimen: peripheral blood, collected in a trial of Ad26.COV2.S vaccine versus placebo. The receptors here all came from a person aged 18-65 years who received the Ad26.COV2.S COVID-19 vaccine or a placebo.

The rearrangement uses TRBV7-3 and TRBJ2-3, with D possibly matching TRBD2 (7 bases). The CDR3 totals 16 residues. V lost 5 bases to trimming and J lost 2 bases, with 17 bases between them. Germline values: CDR1 SGHTA, CDR2 FQGTGA. The CDR3 loop is CASSLGAAGATDTQYF. The CDR3 bases are TGTGCCAGCAGCCTAGGGGCGGCGGGGGCCACAGATACGCAGTATTTT.

With regard to this clone: Other nucleotide sequences from this sample produce the same CDR3. CDR3 DNA: TGTGCCAGCAGTTACGGCAGGGAAACAGATACGCAGTATTTT. Translating gives CASSYGRETDTQYF. J is TRBJ2-3 and V is TRBV6-6, with D possibly being TRBD1 (5 bases). V was cut by 2 bases and J by 3 bases, with 9 bases left in between. Per germline, CDR1 MNHNY and CDR2 SVGAGI (reference sequence). The CDR3 spans 14 residues.

This chain links TRBV7-2 with TRBJ2-7, with D possibly TRBD2 on 5 matching bases. The V gene's germline CDR1 is SGHTA and CDR2 FQGNSA. The length of the CDR3 is 15 residues. V was trimmed by 4 bases and J by 3 bases, leaving 16 bases between them. The CDR3 coding sequence is TGTGCCAGCAGCTATCGGGGTTTTGGGGTCTACGAGCAGTACTTC. Residues: CASSYRGFGVYEQYF.

The table lists this clone with a few counts. The chain couples TRBV9 to TRBJ2-5; weak D call: TRBD1 (6 bases). The germline V gene encodes CDR1 SGDLS and CDR2 YYNGEE. This CDR3 has 13 residues. The ends were cut back, 4 bases at V and 2 bases at J, with 9 bases in the middle. The CDR3 bases are TGTGCCAGCAGCCCCGACAGGCAAGAGACCCAGTACTTC. This translates into CASSPDRQETQYF.

This chain connects TRBV6-2 or TRBV6-3 to TRBJ1-2; TRBD1 might be the D (5 bases). Germline CDR1 MNHEY, CDR2 SVGEGT. Trimming removed 2 bases from V and 8 bases from J, with 12 bases in between. This CDR3 has 13 residues. In DNA, the CDR3 is TGTGCCAGCAGTTACCAAGGGGTTAGCGGCTACACCTTC. It is translated as CASSYQGVSGYTF.

The chain has TRBV3-1 (or the pseudogene TRBV3-2) and TRBJ2-3, with TRBD2 matching over 8 bases. V was pared by 6 bases and J by 5 bases, with 7 bases of the junction left unmatched. Germline V gene lookup returns CDR1 LGHDT and CDR2 YNNKEL (reference sequence). The CDR3 length is 14 residues. The CDR3 spells CASSLSGSVDTQYF. CDR3 DNA: TGTGCCAGCAGTCTAAGCGGGAGCGTAGATACGCAGTATTTT.

This rearrangement joins TRBV6-1 to TRBJ2-5; 10 bases map to TRBD2. CDR3 length: 16 residues. V shed 4 bases, J shed 5 bases, and the junction held 10 bases outside the gene matches. Per germline, CDR1 MNHNS and CDR2 SASEGT. DNA of the CDR3: TGTGCCAGCAGTGCGGTAGCGGGGGGCCGACGGGAGACCCAGTACTTC. It translates to CASSAVAGGRRETQYF.

The chain links TRBV11-2 to TRBJ2-3; TRBD1 or TRBD2 may be the D gene (5 bases each). The CDR3 consists of 15 residues. V was pared by 6 bases and J by 2 bases, with 15 bases between. From germline, CDR1 is SGHAT and CDR2 FQNNGV. CDR3 in DNA: TGTGCCAGCAGTCCTAATTGGGGGATCACAGATACGCAGTATTTT. It is translated as CASSPNWGITDTQYF.

The chain recombines TRBV5-6 with TRBJ2-5; TRBD2 aligns across 10 bases. Per the germline V gene, CDR1 is SGHDT and CDR2 is YYEEEE. The J segment lost 1 base and the V segment lost 4 bases, leaving 7 bases of the junction unmatched. The CDR3 contains 16 residues. CDR3 bases: TGTGCCAGCAGCGTCTGGACTAGCGGCATCCAAGAGACCCAGTACTTC. Its protein is CASSVWTSGIQETQYF.

The chain links TRBV11-2 to TRBJ2-1, with D possibly being TRBD1 (6 bases). This CDR3 has 14 amino acids. The V and J ends lost 3 bases and 0 bases respectively, with 6 bases between them. Germline V gene lookup returns CDR1 SGHAT and CDR2 FQNNGV. In nucleotides, the CDR3 is TGTGCCAGCAGCTTGGGGGCCTCCTACAATGAGCAGTTCTTC. This sequence encodes CASSLGASYNEQFF.

This CDR3 is CASSKVAGGTYEQYF. The CDR3 DNA sequence: TGTGCCAGCAGCAAGGTGGCGGGGGGTACCTACGAGCAGTACTTC. The V gene is TRBV14, the J gene TRBJ2-7, with 8 bases aligning to TRBD2. Trimming at V came to 5 bases and at J to 2 bases, leaving 8 bases not matched to a gene. The CDR3 consists of 15 residues. The germline V gene encodes CDR1 SGHDN and CDR2 FVKESK.

The V call is TRBV6-1, the J call TRBJ2-1; D is ambiguous. The CDR3 has 13 amino acids. The V gene's germline CDR1 is MNHNS and CDR2 SASEGT. V dropped 2 bases and J dropped 9 bases, with 11 bases sitting between them. This CDR3 reads CASSESSFGEQFF. The CDR3, as DNA: TGTGCCAGCAGTGAATCGAGTTTCGGTGAGCAGTTCTTC.

This clone was seen more than once but under ten times. The genes are TRBV7-3 and TRBJ1-5, with D uncertain. Trimming left V 1 base short and J 4 bases short, with 11 bases between. CDR3 length: 15 amino acids. Germline CDR1 reads SGHTA; CDR2 reads FQGTGA. CDR3 in amino acids: CASSLSGGINQPQHF. In DNA form, the CDR3 reads TGTGCCAGCAGCTTAAGCGGCGGAATTAATCAGCCCCAGCATTTT.

The chain carries TRBV5-1 and TRBJ2-3, with 8 bases identical to TRBD2. Trimming cost V 7 bases and J 0 bases; bases outside gene matches: 7. There are 15 residues in the CDR3. Germline V CDR1 and CDR2: SGHRS, YFSETQ. The CDR3 loop is CASRPRTSSTDTQYF. The CDR3 nucleotides are TGCGCCAGCCGACCCCGGACTAGCAGCACAGATACGCAGTATTTT.

This clone was detected only once. The chain carries TRBV2 and TRBJ2-1, with 7 bases identical to TRBD2. Germline V gives CDR1 SNHLY, CDR2 FYNNEI. The ends lost 7 bases at V and 4 bases at J; junction bases unmatched: 10. The CDR3 runs 15 residues. CDR3 coding DNA: TGTGCCAGCAAACCTGAAGCGGGACCGTACAATGAGCAGTTCTTC. The encoded protein is CASKPEAGPYNEQFF.

This clone was seen many times. V and J are TRBV6-2 or TRBV6-3 and TRBJ2-5; 11 bases line up with TRBD2. This CDR3 contains 15 residues. CDR1 is MNHEY and CDR2 is SVGEGT in the germline V gene. V gave up 4 bases and J gave up 4 bases; unmatched junction bases: 5. The CDR3, as DNA: TGTGCCAGCAGTTTGGCTAGCGGGGGGCCAGAGACCCAGTACTTC. Protein: CASSLASGGPETQYF.

The chain carries TRBV28 and TRBJ2-5, with D perhaps matching TRBD1 (6 bases). The germline CDR1 and CDR2 sequences are MDHEN and SYDVKM. The CDR3 totals 14 residues. The V end lost 5 bases, the J end lost 1 base, and 11 bases lay between the germline ends. DNA for the CDR3: TGTGCCAGCAGTCCCTCCAGGGGCCAAGAGACCCAGTACTTC. It is translated as CASSPSRGQETQYF.

This chain joins TRBV6-5 and TRBJ2-4; D uncertain. Trimming cost V 7 bases and J 6 bases, with 10 bases left between them. The CDR3 is made up of 12 amino acids. Germline-derived CDR1 and CDR2 are MNHEY and SVGAGI. CDR3 in DNA: TGTGCCAGCACCCGGGCCCTAAACATTCAGTACTTC. Amino acid sequence: CASTRALNIQYF.

The chain links TRBV6-5 to TRBJ1-1; D unclear. Trimming removed 5 bases at V and 0 bases at J, with 7 bases between. The CDR3 totals 13 residues. Germline values: CDR1 MNHEY, CDR2 SVGAGI. CDR3 in amino acids: CASSKTLNTEAFF. CDR3 bases: TGTGCCAGCAGTAAGACGCTGAACACTGAAGCTTTCTTT.

The chain has TRBV28 and TRBJ2-7, with D maybe TRBD1 (5 bases). The V gene's germline CDR1 is MDHEN and CDR2 SYDVKM. This CDR3 spans 15 amino acids. Trimming pared 1 base from V and 2 bases from J, leaving 12 bases between. The CDR3 DNA sequence: TGTGCCAGCAGTTTATTGCTCCAGGGCCCCTACGAGCAGTACTTC. It yields the protein CASSLLLQGPYEQYF.

At least ten counts were recorded for this clone. The chain has TRBV7-3 and TRBJ1-6, with 8 bases that match TRBD1. The CDR3 has 14 amino acids. Germline trimming cut 5 bases from V and 13 bases from J; bases unmatched to any gene: 10. The germline V gene encodes CDR1 SGHTA and CDR2 FQGTGA. CDR3 bases: TGTGCCAGCAGCCTCGGACAGGGACCCAATCCCCTCCACTTT. Translation gives CASSLGQGPNPLHF.